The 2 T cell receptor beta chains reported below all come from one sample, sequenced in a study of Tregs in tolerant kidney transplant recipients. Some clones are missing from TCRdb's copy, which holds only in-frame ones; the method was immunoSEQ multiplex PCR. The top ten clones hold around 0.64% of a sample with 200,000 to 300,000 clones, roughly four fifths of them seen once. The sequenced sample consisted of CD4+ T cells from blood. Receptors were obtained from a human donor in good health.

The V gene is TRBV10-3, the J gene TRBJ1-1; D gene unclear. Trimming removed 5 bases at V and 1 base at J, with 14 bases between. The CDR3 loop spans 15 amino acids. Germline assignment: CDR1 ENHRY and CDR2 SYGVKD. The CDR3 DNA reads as TGTGCCATCAGTTCCTCGGACGGAGGGAACACTGAAGCTTTCTTT. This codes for CAISSSDGGNTEAFF.

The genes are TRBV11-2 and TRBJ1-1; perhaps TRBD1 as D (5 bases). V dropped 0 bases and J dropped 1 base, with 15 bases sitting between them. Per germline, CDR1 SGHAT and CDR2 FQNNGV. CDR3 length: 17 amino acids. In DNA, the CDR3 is TGTGCCAGCAGCTTAGACGGTCGGCAGGGAAAGAACACTGAAGCTTTCTTT. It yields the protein CASSLDGRQGKNTEAFF.